Each of the 6 T cell receptor beta chains below was sequenced from the same sample in a study of human CD8 memory T cell subsets. The TPEX subset meant dysfunctional early memory CD8+ cells, CCR7+ PD-1+ TIGIT+. Construction of TCR beta libraries was accomplished by means of UMI-labeled 5' RACE. TCRdb reprocessed the 5' RACE reads and stores each CDR3 protein as one record, lacking DNA. Its clone listing holds about 9,200 distinct CDR3 sequences. The material sequenced was CD8+ T cells from PBMCs. The receptors were gathered from a human donor in good health.

The chain carries TRBV7-9 and TRBJ2-5; TCRdb picks TRBD2, but there is no DNA to check that call. Germline V lookup: CDR1 SEHNR, CDR2 FQNEAQ (reference sequence). The CDR3 length is 15 residues. The CDR3 here is CASSSLLADQETQYF.

V is TRBV28 and J is TRBJ2-7; TCRdb lists TRBD1, though no DNA is available to test this call. CDR1 is MDHEN and CDR2 is SYDVKM in the germline V gene. This CDR3 is 14 amino acids long. CDR3 residues: CASSITGPNYEQYF.

The chain is built from TRBV15 and TRBJ1-5. CDR3 length: 13 residues. In germline, CDR1 is LNHNV, CDR2 YYDKDF (reference sequence). This chain's CDR3 is CATSYGRDQPQHF.

This chain connects TRBV20-1 to TRBJ2-3. Germline assignment: CDR1 DFQATT and CDR2 SNEGSKA (reference sequence). This CDR3 is 15 amino acids long. The CDR3 protein is CSATSRKASDDTQYF.

This chain's CDR3 is CASSLGGGLGYEQFF. The genes are TRBV7-2 and TRBJ2-1; the TRBD1 assignment by TCRdb is unverifiable without DNA. The CDR3 length is 15 residues. CDR1 and CDR2 (germline): SGHTA, FQGNSA.

The CDR3 region is CASSAGVLTDTQYF. The chain carries TRBV13 and TRBJ2-3; absent DNA, TCRdb's TRBD2 call cannot be checked. CDR3 length: 14 residues. From germline, CDR1 is PRHDT and CDR2 FYEKMQ (reference sequence).